A selection of T cell receptor beta chains follows, all from one sample in a study of T cells after yellow fever vaccination. TCRdb fed the 5' RACE reads into MiXCR, producing one record per CDR3 protein. Here the sample spans 200,000 to 300,000 distinct CDR3 sequences, 10% to 15% being singletons. The source material was CD4+ T cells sorted from PBMCs, sampled 45 days after the yellow fever booster vaccination. These receptors were collected from a man aged 30 to 39 who received the YFV17D yellow fever vaccine. CDR3s include the opening cysteine and the closing phenylalanine or tryptophan.

TRBV7-2	11	TRBJ2-1	CASSLMLEQFF
TRBV12-3/TRBV12-4	15	TRBJ2-1	CASSYQDFVGNEQFF
TRBV7-2	13	TRBJ2-2	CASSATMTGELFF
TRBV20-1	14	TRBJ2-2	CSALVQGATGELFF
TRBV19	19	TRBJ2-1	CASSIIGRSSGRTANEQFF
TRBV11-2	13	TRBJ2-7	CASTLAGAYEQYF
TRBV11-1	19	TRBJ2-1	CASSRNWNLIQGSEDEQFF
TRBV12-3/TRBV12-4	13	TRBJ2-7	CASSLGFRDEQYF
TRBV12-3/TRBV12-4	14	TRBJ2-3	CASSFEGLTDTQYF
TRBV5-1	14	TRBJ2-7	CASSRDRSGVEQYF
TRBV20-1	19	TRBJ2-6	CSARQSRRTGSSGANVLTF
TRBV7-2	15	TRBJ2-1	CASSLASGLYNEQFF
TRBV5-1	15	TRBJ2-7	CASSLEGTVRYEQYF
TRBV6-6	13	TRBJ2-1	CASSTGQGGPFCF
TRBV5-1	13	TRBJ2-7	CASKGDSFYEQYF
TRBV7-2	16	TRBJ2-2	CASSLSRGRGTGEMFF
TRBV20-1	13	TRBJ2-5	CSARDLGQETQYF
TRBV5-4	14	TRBJ2-7	CASSSPGAIGEQYF
TRBV12-3/TRBV12-4	22	TRBJ2-1	CASSLGRLVGLASEKTYNEQFF
TRBV10-2	12	TRBJ1-6	CASSESPGVLHF
TRBV6-2/TRBV6-3	11	TRBJ2-3	CASSNQRAQDF
TRBV24-1	14	TRBJ2-3	CATSSRARADTQYF
TRBV5-4	16	TRBJ2-3	CASSLGGRAATDTQYF
TRBV20-1	13	TRBJ2-2	CSAPDGATGELFF
TRBV2	16	TRBJ2-3	CASSDRGLPSTDTKYF
TRBV10-3	15	TRBJ2-7	CAISESTSGEYEQYF
TRBV15	15	TRBJ2-1	CATSRGQSSYNEQFF
TRBV20-1	14	TRBJ2-5	CSASGRAGRETQYF
TRBV12-3/TRBV12-4	19	TRBJ2-1	CASSIGFWGVSSSYNEQFF
TRBV5-5	18	TRBJ2-1	CASSFAGTSGPLRNEQFF
TRBV7-9	12	TRBJ2-3	CASTLLTDTQYF
TRBV5-1	15	TRBJ1-2	CASSTGTVHNYGYTF
TRBV20-1	11	TRBJ1-1	CSAKQESKAFF
TRBV7-2	14	TRBJ1-5	CASSSEGGNQPQHF
TRBV20-1	14	TRBJ1-1	CSANTGLVITEAFF
TRBV6-1	15	TRBJ2-7	CASSPRQGKSYEQYF
TRBV6-5	15	TRBJ1-3	CASSSPNLEGNTIYF
TRBV2	13	TRBJ2-1	CASSAAARTEQFF
TRBV15	15	TRBJ2-5	CATSPGSRGAETQYF
TRBV24-1	16	TRBJ2-3	CATSDRTSGRGDTQYF
TRBV29-1	14	TRBJ2-2	CSVERTGGAGELFF
TRBV6-1	14	TRBJ1-1	CASSHGQQTSEAFF
TRBV6-5	13	TRBJ2-7	CASCNRAHCEQYF
TRBV7-8	15	TRBJ2-7	CASSSIYGRTGEQYF
TRBV5-1	15	TRBJ2-1	CASSTLPDSYNEQFF
TRBV12-3/TRBV12-4	13	TRBJ2-5	CASSLSGTGGQYF
TRBV12-3/TRBV12-4	14	TRBJ1-5	CASQNVGVNQPQHF
TRBV11-2	16	TRBJ2-1	CASSLEVAGGTNEQFF
TRBV5-1	13	TRBJ1-1	CASSRRMNTEAFF
TRBV7-2	14	TRBJ2-7	CASSKGLVGKEQYF
TRBV4-3	15	TRBJ1-5	CASSQDPTVAQPQHF
TRBV7-6	13	TRBJ2-5	CASSKGGGETQYF
TRBV20-1	14	TRBJ2-5	CSARGPNVGETQYF
TRBV6-5	14	TRBJ1-1	CASRLDRGRSEAFF
TRBV5-1	15	TRBJ1-4	CASSSEGHGDEKLFF
TRBV15	17	TRBJ2-1	CATSRGNTVGGNPEQFF
TRBV28	14	TRBJ2-1	CASSAPDYHNEQFF
TRBV4-3	14	TRBJ1-1	CASSQERYSDTAFF
TRBV12-3/TRBV12-4	15	TRBJ2-3	CASSLRTIASDTQYF
TRBV27	15	TRBJ1-5	CASSFRGGGNQPQHF